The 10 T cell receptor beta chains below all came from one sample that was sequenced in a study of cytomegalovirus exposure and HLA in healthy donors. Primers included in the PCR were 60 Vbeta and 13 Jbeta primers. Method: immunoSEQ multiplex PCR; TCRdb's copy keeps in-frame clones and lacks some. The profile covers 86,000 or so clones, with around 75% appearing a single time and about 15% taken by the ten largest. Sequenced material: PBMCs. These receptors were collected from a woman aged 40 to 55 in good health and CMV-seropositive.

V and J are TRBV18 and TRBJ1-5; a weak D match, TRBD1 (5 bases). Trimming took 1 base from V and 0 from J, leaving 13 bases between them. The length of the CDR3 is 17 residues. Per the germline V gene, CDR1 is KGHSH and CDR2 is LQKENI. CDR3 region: CASSPLRQKYSNQPQHF. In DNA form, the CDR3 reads TGTGCCAGCTCACCACTAAGACAGAAATATAGCAATCAGCCCCAGCATTTT.

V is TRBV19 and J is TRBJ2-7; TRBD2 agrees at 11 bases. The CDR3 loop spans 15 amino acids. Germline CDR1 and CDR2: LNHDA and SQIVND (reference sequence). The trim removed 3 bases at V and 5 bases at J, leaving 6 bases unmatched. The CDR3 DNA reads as TGTGCCAGTAGTATTGGCACTAGCGGGAGTGACGAGCAGTACTTC. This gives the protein CASSIGTSGSDEQYF.

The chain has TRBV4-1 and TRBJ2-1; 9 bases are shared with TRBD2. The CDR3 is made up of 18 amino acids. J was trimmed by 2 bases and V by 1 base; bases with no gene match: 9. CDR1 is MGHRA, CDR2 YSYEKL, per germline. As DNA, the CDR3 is TGCGCCAGCAGCCAAGGTTCGGGGGCTAGCGGGGCCTACAATGAGCAGTTCTTC. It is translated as CASSQGSGASGAYNEQFF.

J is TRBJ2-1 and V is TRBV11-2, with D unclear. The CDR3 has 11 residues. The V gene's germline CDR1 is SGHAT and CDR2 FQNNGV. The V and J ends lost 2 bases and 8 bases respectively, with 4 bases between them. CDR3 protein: CASSLRDEQFF. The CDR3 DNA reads TGTGCCAGCAGCTTACGGGATGAGCAGTTCTTC.

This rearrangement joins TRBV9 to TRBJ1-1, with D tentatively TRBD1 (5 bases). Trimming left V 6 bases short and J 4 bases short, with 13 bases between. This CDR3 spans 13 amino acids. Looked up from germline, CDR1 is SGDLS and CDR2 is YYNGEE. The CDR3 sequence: CASTEGDGTEAFF. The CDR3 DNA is TGTGCCAGCACGGAAGGGGATGGCACTGAAGCTTTCTTT.

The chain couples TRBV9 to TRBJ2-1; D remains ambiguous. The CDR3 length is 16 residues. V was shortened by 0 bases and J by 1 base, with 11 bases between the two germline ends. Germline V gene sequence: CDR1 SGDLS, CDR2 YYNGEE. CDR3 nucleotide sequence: TGTGCCAGCAGCGTAGCAGACTCCTTGTCCTACAATGAGCAGTTCTTC. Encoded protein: CASSVADSLSYNEQFF.

CDR3 coding DNA: TGTGCCAGCAGTTTCTGGTCGGACTCCCGGGGGAAAGGCTACACCTTC. Translating it yields CASSFWSDSRGKGYTF. The chain couples TRBV28 to TRBJ1-2; D may be TRBD1 (5 bases). The CDR3 contains 16 residues. V was pared by 3 bases and J by 8 bases, with 22 bases between. Per germline, CDR1 MDHEN and CDR2 SYDVKM.

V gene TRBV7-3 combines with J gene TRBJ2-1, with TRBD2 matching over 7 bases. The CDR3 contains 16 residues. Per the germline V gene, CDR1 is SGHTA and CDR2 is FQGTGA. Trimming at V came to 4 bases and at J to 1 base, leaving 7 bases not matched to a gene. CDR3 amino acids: CASSWGSGLSYNEQFF. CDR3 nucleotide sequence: TGTGCCAGCAGCTGGGGTAGCGGGTTATCCTACAATGAGCAGTTCTTC.

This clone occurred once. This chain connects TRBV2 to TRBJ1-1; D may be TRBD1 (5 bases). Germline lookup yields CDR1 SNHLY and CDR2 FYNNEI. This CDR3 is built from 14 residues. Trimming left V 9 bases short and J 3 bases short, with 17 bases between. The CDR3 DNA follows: TGTGCCAGAGGAAATATGGGGGAGGACACTGAAGCTTTCTTT. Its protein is CARGNMGEDTEAFF.

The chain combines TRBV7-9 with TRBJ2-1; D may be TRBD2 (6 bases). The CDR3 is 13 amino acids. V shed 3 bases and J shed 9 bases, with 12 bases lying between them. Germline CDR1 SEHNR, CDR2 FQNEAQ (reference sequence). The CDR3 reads CASSLEGLGEQFF. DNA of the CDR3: TGTGCCAGCAGCTTGGAGGGCCTAGGTGAGCAGTTCTTC. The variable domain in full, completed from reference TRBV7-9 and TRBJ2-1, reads DTGVSQNPRHKITKRGQNVTFRCDPISEHNRLYWYRQTLGQGPEFLTYFQNEAQLEKSRLLSDRFSAERPKGSFSTLEIQRTEQGDSAMYLCASSLEGLGEQFFGPGTRLTVL.